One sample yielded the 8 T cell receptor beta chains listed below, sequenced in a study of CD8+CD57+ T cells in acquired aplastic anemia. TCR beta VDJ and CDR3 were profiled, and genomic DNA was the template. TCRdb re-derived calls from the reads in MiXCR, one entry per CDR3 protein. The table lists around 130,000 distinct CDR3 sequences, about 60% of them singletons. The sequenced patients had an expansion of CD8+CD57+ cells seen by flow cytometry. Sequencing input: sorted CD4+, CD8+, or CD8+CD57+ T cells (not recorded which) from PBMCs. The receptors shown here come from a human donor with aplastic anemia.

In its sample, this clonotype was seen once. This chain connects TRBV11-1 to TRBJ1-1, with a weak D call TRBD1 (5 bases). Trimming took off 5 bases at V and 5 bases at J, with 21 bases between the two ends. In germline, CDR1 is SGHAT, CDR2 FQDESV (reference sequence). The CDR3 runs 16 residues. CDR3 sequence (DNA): TGTGCCAGCAGCGCGGACACAGGTTTGAGGAATACTGAAGCTTTCTTT. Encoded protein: CASSADTGLRNTEAFF. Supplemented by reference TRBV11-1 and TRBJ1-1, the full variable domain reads EAEVAQSPRYKITEKSQAVAFWCDPISGHATLYWYRQILGQGPELLVQFQDESVVDDSQLPKDRFSAERLKGVDSTLKIQPAELGDSAMYLCASSADTGLRNTEAFFGQGTRLTVV.

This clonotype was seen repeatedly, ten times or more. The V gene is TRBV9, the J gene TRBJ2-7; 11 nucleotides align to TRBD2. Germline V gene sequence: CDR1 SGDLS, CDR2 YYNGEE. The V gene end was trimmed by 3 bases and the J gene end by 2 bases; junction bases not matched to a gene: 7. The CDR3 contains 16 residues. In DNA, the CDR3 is TGTGCCAGCAGCGCCGGGACTAGCGGTACCACCTACGAGCAGTACTTC. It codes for CASSAGTSGTTYEQYF.

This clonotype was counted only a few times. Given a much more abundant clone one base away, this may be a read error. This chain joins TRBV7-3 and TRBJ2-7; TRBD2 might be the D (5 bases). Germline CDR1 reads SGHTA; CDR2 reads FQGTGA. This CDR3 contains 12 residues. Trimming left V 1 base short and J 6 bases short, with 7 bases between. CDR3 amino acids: CASSLNGVEQYF. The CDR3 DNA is TGTGCCAGCAGCTTAAACGGGGTCGAGCAGTACTTC.

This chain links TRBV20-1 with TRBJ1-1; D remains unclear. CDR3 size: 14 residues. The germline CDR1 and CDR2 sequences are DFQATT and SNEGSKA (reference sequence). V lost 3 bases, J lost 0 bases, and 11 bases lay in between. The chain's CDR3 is CSASDGQMNTEAFF. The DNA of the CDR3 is TGCAGTGCTAGTGACGGGCAGATGAACACTGAAGCTTTCTTT.

The CDR3 reads CASSSPVRSYNEQFF. The CDR3 bases are TGTGCCAGCAGTTCCCCGGTACGCTCCTACAATGAGCAGTTCTTC. The chain couples TRBV11-2 to TRBJ2-1; unclear D gene. This CDR3 spans 15 amino acids. The V gene lost 6 bases and the J gene lost 0 bases, with 12 bases spanning the gap. Germline V gene lookup returns CDR1 SGHAT and CDR2 FQNNGV.

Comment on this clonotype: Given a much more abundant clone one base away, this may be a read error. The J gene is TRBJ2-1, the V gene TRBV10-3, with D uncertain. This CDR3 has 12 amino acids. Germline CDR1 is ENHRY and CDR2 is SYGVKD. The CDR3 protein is CASSSRVNEQFF. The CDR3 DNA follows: TGTGCCAGCAGTTCCCGGGTGAATGAGCAGTTCTTC.

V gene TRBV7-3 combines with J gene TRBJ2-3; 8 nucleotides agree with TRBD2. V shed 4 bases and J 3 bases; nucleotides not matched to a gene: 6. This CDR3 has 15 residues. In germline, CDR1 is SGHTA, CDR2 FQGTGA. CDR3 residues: CASSSTAGETDTQYF. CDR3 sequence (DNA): TGTGCCAGCAGCTCCACAGCGGGAGAGACAGATACGCAGTATTTT.

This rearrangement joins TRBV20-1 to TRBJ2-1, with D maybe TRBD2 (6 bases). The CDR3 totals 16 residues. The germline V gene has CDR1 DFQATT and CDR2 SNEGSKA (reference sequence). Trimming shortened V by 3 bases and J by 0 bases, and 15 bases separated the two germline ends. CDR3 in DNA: TGCAGTGCTAGCGGGCTAGATAGCGGCTCCTACAATGAGCAGTTCTTC. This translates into CSASGLDSGSYNEQFF.